Listed below are T cell receptor beta chains from one sample, sequenced in a study of T cell repertoires in cytomegalovirus infection. No cognate antigen is known for these TCRs. TCRdb passed the reads through MiXCR, listing each CDR3 protein once. The sample contains some 800,000 distinct CDR3 sequences, 32% of which appear only once. This sample comprised cultured CD8+ T cells from PBMCs, obtained from culture after CMV antigen stimulation. The receptors were gathered from a human donor in good health (CMV status not recorded). Some clones in this sample may be carry-over from other donors' samples. The CDR3 runs from the conserved cysteine through the conserved F or W. A D gene is named only where the DNA matches it firmly. The size field is filled for only some rows; it gives once, few, many or a size class.

clone size,V gene,D gene,J gene,CDR3 DNA,CDR3 protein
many,TRBV7-2,-,TRBJ1-5,TGTGCCAGCAGCCTACAGGGAGTGGGGTATAGCAATCAGCCCCAGCATTTT,CASSLQGVGYSNQPQHF
-,TRBV20-1,-,TRBJ1-1,TGCAGTGCTAGAGATGCGAAACAGGGAGGTGAAGCTTTCTTT,CSARDAKQGGEAFF
-,TRBV7-6,TRBD2,TRBJ2-5,TGTGCCAGCAGCTCAGGCGGGGTAGCGGGGGCGAAGACCCAGTACTTC,CASSSGGVAGAKTQYF
-,TRBV6-5,-,TRBJ2-5,TGTGCCAGCAGCCGCGGTCCCACCTCTCCTACGTACTTC,CASSRGPTSPTYF
-,TRBV27,-,TRBJ2-1,TGTGCCAGCAGTTTATCAGGGTCTCTGTTCTTC,CASSLSGSLFF
-,TRBV6-5,-,TRBJ1-1,TGTGCCAGCAGTTACCTAACCGCAGACGGGGTTGACACTGAAGCTTTCTTT,CASSYLTADGVDTEAFF
few,TRBV6-6,-,TRBJ1-1,TGTGCCAGCAGTTATAGCAGGGCCCAGGCCAGTGAAGCTTTCTTT,CASSYSRAQASEAFF
few,TRBV4-1,-,TRBJ1-1,TGCGCCAGCAGCCGGGGGGACTTTATTGAAGCTTTCTTT,CASSRGDFIEAFF
few,TRBV7-8,TRBD1,TRBJ1-3,TGTGCCAGCAGCCCGATTAAAGGGGGAGGGGGCGCCGACTCTGGAAACACCATATATTTT,CASSPIKGGGGADSGNTIYF
-,TRBV6-4,-,TRBJ1-2,TGTGCCAGCAGTGCAGGGGCCATCGCTAACTATAGCTACACCTTC,CASSAGAIANYSYTF
few,TRBV10-3,TRBD1,TRBJ2-7,TGTGCCATCAGTGACTCTAGGACAGGGTCACAGTACGAGCAGTACTTC,CAISDSRTGSQYEQYF
few,TRBV24-1,TRBD1,TRBJ2-1,TGTGCCACCAGTGATCCGGGACAGGGGTTCAATGAGCAGTTCTTC,CATSDPGQGFNEQFF
few,TRBV7-8,TRBD1,TRBJ1-4,TGTGCCAGCAGCCTTTACAGGGGCAGGAGTGAAAAACTGTTTTTT,CASSLYRGRSEKLFF
-,TRBV5-5,TRBD1,TRBJ2-1,TGTGCCAGCAGCTTGAGGGGACAGCAACACAATGAGCAGTTCTTC,CASSLRGQQHNEQFF
many,TRBV7-6,TRBD1,TRBJ2-1,TGTGCCAGCAGCTTGGAGTACCGGGACAGTTCCTACAATGAGCAGTTCTTC,CASSLEYRDSSYNEQFF
-,TRBV6-5,-,TRBJ1-3,TGTGCCAGCAGTCCAATGGGGGTTGGAAACACCATATATTTT,CASSPMGVGNTIYF
-,TRBV7-4,-,TRBJ2-1,TGTGCCAGCAGCGACCGGGACGCGGGATACAATGAGCAGTTCTTC,CASSDRDAGYNEQFF
once,TRBV9,TRBD2,TRBJ2-5,TGTGCCAGCAGCGTAGAAGGCGGGGGGGCCTGGGAGACCCAGTACTTC,CASSVEGGGAWETQYF
-,TRBV29-1,-,TRBJ1-1,TGCAGCGTGGGGGGATCGGGGGTTGCTTTCTTT,CSVGGSGVAFF
few,TRBV7-8,-,TRBJ1-6,TGTGCCAGCAGCTTAGTAGAAGGACCACCCCTCCACTTT,CASSLVEGPPLHF
many,TRBV7-2,-,TRBJ2-1,TGTGCCAGCAGCTTAGTCGTGACAGGTCCCTACAATGAGCAGTTCTTC,CASSLVVTGPYNEQFF
few,TRBV7-9,-,TRBJ1-3,TGTGCCAGCAGCTTTCCCAACAAACTTAACTCGAGCTCTGGAAACACCATATATTTT,CASSFPNKLNSSSGNTIYF
few,TRBV27,-,TRBJ2-1,TGTGCCAGCAGTTTATCTCTGGGGAGCTCCTACAATGAGCAGTTCTTC,CASSLSLGSSYNEQFF
few,TRBV27,TRBD1,TRBJ2-2,TGTGCCAGCAGCAACAGGGGTCGAACCGGGGAGCTGTTTTTT,CASSNRGRTGELFF
-,TRBV20-1,-,TRBJ2-3,TGCAGTGCTAGAGGGGCAGGCTCCACAGATACGCAGTATTTT,CSARGAGSTDTQYF
many,TRBV7-6,TRBD2,TRBJ2-1,TGTGCCAGCAGCCACCCCGGGGGGGCATTCGCCTACAATGAGCAGTTCTTC,CASSHPGGAFAYNEQFF
few,TRBV2,TRBD1,TRBJ1-1,TGTGCCAGCAGAACGATGGACAGGACGAACACTGAAGCTTTCTTT,CASRTMDRTNTEAFF
-,TRBV5-5,-,TRBJ1-1,TGTGCCAGCAGCTTCCCCCTTAATTTAACCACTGAAGCTTTCTTT,CASSFPLNLTTEAFF
-,TRBV2,-,TRBJ1-2,TGTGCCACCCTTGCCGCCGGACGGAACTATGGCTACACCTTC,CATLAAGRNYGYTF
-,TRBV7-9,-,TRBJ1-2,TGTGCCGGGAGGCTGGCCTATGGCTACACCTTC,CAGRLAYGYTF
once,TRBV6-1,TRBD2,TRBJ2-2,TGTGCCAGCAGTTACGGCTTGAGGGCGGGGGGGCCCGGGGAGCTGTTTTTT,CASSYGLRAGGPGELFF
few,TRBV20-1,-,TRBJ2-7,TGCAGTGCTAGAGATCGAGGGGTACCACCGTACGAGCAGTACTTC,CSARDRGVPPYEQYF
-,TRBV2,TRBD2,TRBJ2-1,TGTGCCAGCAGTGATCCGATAGCGGGGGTCTACAATGAGCAGTTCTTC,CASSDPIAGVYNEQFF
few,TRBV7-9,TRBD1,TRBJ2-7,TGTGCCAGCAGCCTGTGGGACAGCCCCTACGAGCAGTACTTC,CASSLWDSPYEQYF
-,TRBV12-3/TRBV12-4,TRBD1,TRBJ2-7,TGTGCCAGCAGGCTGACAGGGGGACTCTACGAGCAGTACTTC,CASRLTGGLYEQYF
-,TRBV5-1,-,TRBJ1-1,TGCGCCAACAGCACCCTACGGGACACTTATGAAGCTTTCTTT,CANSTLRDTYEAFF
-,TRBV29-1,-,TRBJ1-2,TGCAGCGTTGAACTAAGAGGGACTGGCTATGGCTACACCTTC,CSVELRGTGYGYTF
many,TRBV7-6,-,TRBJ2-5,TGTGCCAGCAGCTTCGGAGGGGGGGAGACCCAGTACTTC,CASSFGGGETQYF
few,TRBV4-1,TRBD2,TRBJ2-4,TGCGCCAGCAGCCAAGATTGGGAGGGTAGGACCAAAAACATTCAGTACTTC,CASSQDWEGRTKNIQYF